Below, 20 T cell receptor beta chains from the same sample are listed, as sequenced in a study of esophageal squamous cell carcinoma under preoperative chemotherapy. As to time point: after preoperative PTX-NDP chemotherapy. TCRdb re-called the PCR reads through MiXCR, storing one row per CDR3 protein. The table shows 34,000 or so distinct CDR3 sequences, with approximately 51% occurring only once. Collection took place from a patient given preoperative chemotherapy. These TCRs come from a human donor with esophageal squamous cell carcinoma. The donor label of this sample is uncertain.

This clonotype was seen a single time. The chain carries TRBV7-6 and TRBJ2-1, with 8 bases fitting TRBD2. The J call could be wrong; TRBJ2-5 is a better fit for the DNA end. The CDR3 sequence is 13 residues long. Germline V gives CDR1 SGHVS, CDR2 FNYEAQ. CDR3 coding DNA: TGTGCCAGCAGCCCACTAGCGGCGGAGACCCAGTACTTC. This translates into CASSPLAAETQYF.

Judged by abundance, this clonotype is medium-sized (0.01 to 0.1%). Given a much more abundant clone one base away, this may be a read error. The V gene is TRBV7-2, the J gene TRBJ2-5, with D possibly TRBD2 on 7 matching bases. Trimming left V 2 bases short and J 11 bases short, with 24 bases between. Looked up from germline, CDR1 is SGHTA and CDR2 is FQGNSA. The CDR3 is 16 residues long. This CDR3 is CASSLYVRGGYNEQYF. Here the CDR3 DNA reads TGTGCCAGCAGCTTATATGTCAGGGGAGGGTACAATGAGCAGTACTTC.

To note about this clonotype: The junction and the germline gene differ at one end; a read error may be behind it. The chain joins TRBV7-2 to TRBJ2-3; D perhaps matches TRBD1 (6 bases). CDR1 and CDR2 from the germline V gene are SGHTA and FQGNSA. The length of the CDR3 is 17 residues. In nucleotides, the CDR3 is TGTGCCAGCAGCTTGGGGGCCGGGACCCTAAACACAGATGAGCAGTTTTTT. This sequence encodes CASSLGAGTLNTDEQFF.

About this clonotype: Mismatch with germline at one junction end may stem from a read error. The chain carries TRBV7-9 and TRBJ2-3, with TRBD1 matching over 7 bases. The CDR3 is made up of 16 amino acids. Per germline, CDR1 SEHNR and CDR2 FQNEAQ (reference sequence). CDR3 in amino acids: CASGVFGDSDGETQYF. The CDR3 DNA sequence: TGTGCCAGCGGCGTCTTCGGGGACAGTGACGGAGAGACGCAGTATTTC.

CDR3 protein: CASGSHANRTDAQFF. CDR3 nucleotides: TGTGCCAGCGGCTCCCACGCCAACAGGACCGATGCGCAGTTCTTC. V usage is TRBV7-2 and J usage is TRBJ2-1, with D perhaps TRBD1 (5 bases). The CDR3 runs to 15 residues. Trimming pared 8 bases from V and 12 bases from J, leaving 26 bases between. The V gene's germline CDR1 is SGHTA and CDR2 FQGNSA.

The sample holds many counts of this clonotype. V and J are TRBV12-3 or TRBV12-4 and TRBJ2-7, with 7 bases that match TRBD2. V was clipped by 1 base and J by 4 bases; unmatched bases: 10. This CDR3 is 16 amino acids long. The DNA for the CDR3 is TGTGCCAGCAGTTTAGGCCCGGGGACTAAAACTTACGAGCAGTACTTC. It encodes CASSLGPGTKTYEQYF.

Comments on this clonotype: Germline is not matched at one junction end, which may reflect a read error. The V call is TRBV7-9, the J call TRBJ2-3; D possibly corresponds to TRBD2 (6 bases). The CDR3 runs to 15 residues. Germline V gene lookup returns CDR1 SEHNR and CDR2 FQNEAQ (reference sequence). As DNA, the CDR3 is TGTGCCAGCGGCTCGGGGGTGGGAGCCAAAAATACGCAGTATTTC. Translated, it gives CASGSGVGAKNTQYF.

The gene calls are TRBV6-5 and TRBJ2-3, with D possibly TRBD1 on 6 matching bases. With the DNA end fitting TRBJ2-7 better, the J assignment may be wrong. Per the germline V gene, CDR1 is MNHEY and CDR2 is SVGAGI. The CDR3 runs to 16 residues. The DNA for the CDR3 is TGTGCCAGCAGTTACTCCGCAGGGGACAACTCCTACGAGCAGTACTTC. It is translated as CASSYSAGDNSYEQYF.

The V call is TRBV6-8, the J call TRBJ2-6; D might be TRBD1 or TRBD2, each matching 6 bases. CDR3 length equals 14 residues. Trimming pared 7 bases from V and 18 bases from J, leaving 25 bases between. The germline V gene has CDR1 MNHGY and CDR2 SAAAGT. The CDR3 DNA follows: TGTGCCAGCACAGGGGCGGGGTGCGCCAACGACCAGACTTTC. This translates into CASTGAGCANDQTF.

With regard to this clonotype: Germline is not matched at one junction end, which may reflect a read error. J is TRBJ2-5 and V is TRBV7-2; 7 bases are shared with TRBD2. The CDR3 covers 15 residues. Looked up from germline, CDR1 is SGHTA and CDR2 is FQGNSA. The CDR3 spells CASGLGAGDQDTQYF. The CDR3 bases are TGTGCCAGCGGCTTAGGGGCGGGGGATCAGGATACCCAGTATTTC.

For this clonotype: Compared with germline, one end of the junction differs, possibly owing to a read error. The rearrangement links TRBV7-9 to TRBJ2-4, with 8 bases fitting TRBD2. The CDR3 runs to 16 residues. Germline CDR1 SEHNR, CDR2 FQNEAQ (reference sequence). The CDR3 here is CASSPGGLRATDTQYF. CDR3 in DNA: TGTGCCAGCAGCCCGGGGGGGCTGCGAGCCACAGACACGCAGTATTTC.

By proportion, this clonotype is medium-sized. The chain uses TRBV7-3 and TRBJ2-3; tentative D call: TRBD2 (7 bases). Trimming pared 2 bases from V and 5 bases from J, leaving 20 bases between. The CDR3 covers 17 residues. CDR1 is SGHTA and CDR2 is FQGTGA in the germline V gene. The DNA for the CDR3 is TGTGCCAGCAGCTTAGGTAGAGGGAGGGGGGGCGAAGATACGCAGTATTTT. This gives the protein CASSLGRGRGGEDTQYF. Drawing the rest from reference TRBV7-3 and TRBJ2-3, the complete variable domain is GAGVSQTPSNKVTEKGKYVELRCDPISGHTALYWYRQSLGQGPEFLIYFQGTGAADDSGLPNDRFFAVRPEGSVSTLKIQRTERGDSAVYLCASSLGRGRGGEDTQYFGPGTRLTVL.

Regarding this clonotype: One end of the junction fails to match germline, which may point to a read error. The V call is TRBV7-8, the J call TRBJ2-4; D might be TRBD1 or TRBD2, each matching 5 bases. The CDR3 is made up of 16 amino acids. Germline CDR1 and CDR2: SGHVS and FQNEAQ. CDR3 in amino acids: CPSSNLGVGAKNIQYF. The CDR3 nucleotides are TGTCCCAGCAGCAACCTGGGGGTGGGAGCCAAAAACATTCAGTATTTC.

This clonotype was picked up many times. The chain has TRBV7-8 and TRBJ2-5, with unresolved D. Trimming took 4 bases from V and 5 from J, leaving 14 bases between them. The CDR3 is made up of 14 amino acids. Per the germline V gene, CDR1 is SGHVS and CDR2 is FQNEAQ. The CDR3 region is CASSSQSLGETQYF. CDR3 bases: TGTGCCAGCAGCTCTCAAAGCTTGGGGGAGACCCAGTACTTC.

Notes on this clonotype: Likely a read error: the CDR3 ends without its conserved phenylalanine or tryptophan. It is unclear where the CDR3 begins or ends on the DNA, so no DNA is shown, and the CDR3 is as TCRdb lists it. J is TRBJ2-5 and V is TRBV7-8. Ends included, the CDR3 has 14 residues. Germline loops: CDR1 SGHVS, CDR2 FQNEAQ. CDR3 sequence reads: CAPSRPLGQKTWHS.

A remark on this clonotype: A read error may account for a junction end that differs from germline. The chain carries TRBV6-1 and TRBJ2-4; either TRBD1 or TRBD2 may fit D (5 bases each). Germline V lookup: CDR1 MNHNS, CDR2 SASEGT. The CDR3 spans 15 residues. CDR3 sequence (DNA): TGTGGCAGTCAAACGGGGCCGTGGGCCCCCGACACTCAGTATTTC. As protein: CGSQTGPWAPDTQYF.

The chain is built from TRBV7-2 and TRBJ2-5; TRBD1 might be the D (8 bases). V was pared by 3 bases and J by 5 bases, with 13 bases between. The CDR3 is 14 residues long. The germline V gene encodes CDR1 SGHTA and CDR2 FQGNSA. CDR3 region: CASSFNRGGETQYF. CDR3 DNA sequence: TGTGCCAGCAGCTTTAACAGGGGGGGGGAGACCCAGTACTTC.

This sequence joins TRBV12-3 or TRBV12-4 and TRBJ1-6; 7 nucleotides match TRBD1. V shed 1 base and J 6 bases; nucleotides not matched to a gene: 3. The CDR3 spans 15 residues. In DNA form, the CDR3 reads TGTGCCAGCAGTTTAGTGCCAGGGGGTAATTCACCCCTCCACTTT. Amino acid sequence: CASSLVPGGNSPLHF.

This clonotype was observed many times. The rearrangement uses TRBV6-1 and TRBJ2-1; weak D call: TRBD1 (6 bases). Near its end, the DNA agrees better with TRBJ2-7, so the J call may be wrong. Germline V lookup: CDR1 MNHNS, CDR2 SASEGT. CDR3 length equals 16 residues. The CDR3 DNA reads TGTGCCAGCAGTCCCCGATCTCTTACAGGGACCTACGAGCAGTACTTC. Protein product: CASSPRSLTGTYEQYF.

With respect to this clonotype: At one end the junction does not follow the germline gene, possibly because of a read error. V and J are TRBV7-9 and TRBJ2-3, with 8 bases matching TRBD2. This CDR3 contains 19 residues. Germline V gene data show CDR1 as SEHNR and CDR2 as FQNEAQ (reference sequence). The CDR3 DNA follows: TGTGCCAGCAGCGAGGTGACCGGGACTGGCGGGGGGAGCAAAGATACCCAGTATTTT. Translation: CASSEVTGTGGGSKDTQYF.